This entry is about one T cell receptor beta chain. Sequence at one end of the junction differs from germline and may be a read error. These data belong to a study of T cells in Graves' hyperthyroidism and ophthalmopathy. The V gene's germline CDR1 is SGHTA and CDR2 FQGNSA. The CDR3 loop spans 15 amino acids. RNA transcripts were the template for amplifying TCR beta CDR3 regions. HTBI primers drove first-round RT-PCR of the TCR CDR3. MiXCR, applied by TCRdb to the multiplex PCR reads, yields one record per CDR3 protein. The table shows 95,000 to 100,000 distinct CDR3 sequences, with 51% occurring only once.

Sequenced material: blood. The V call is TRBV7-2, the J call TRBJ1-1; D gene unclear. The TCR comes from a woman aged 35 to 49 with Graves' hyperthyroidism. CDR3: CASSRESLMNTEAFF. CDR3 DNA sequence: TGCGCCAGCAGCCGGGAATCGTTAATGAACACTGAAGCTTTCTTT.